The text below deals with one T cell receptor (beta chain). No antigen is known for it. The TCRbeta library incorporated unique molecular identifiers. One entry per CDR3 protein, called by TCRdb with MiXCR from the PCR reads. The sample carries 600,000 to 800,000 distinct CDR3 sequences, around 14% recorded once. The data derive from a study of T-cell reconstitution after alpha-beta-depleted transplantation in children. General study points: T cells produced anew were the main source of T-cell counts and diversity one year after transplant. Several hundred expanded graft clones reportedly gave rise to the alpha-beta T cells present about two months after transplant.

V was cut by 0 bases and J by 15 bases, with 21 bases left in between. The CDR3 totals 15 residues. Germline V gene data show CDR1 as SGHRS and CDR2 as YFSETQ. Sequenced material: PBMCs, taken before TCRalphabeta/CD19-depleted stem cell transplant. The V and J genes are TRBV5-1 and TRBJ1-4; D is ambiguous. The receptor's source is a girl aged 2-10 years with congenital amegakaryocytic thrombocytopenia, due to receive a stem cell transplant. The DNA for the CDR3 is TGCGCCAGCAGCTTGGAAGGCGGGCTGAGGCCGATGATGTTTTTT. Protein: CASSLEGGLRPMMFF.